This TCR beta chain is from a study of blood T cell repertoires in COVID-19. Study information: Samples came from the United States, Italy and Spain, spanning acute and convalescent COVID-19.

Repertoires were generated with immunoSEQ multiplex PCR, while TCRdb's copy carries only in-frame clones and drops some. Of some 220,000 clones detected, 84% appear once; the ten largest clones hold around 18%. CDR1 and CDR2 (germline): MGHRA, YSYEKL. V lost 4 bases to trimming and J lost 8 bases, with 17 bases between them. This CDR3 region has 14 residues. This receptor was taken from a woman aged 80 or over with active or convalescent COVID-19. The gene calls are TRBV4-1 and TRBJ1-2; D ambiguous. Material: peripheral blood. CDR3 protein: CASSPPGIGRGYTF. The CDR3 DNA reads as TGCGCCAGCAGCCCCCCCGGGATCGGGAGGGGCTACACCTTC.